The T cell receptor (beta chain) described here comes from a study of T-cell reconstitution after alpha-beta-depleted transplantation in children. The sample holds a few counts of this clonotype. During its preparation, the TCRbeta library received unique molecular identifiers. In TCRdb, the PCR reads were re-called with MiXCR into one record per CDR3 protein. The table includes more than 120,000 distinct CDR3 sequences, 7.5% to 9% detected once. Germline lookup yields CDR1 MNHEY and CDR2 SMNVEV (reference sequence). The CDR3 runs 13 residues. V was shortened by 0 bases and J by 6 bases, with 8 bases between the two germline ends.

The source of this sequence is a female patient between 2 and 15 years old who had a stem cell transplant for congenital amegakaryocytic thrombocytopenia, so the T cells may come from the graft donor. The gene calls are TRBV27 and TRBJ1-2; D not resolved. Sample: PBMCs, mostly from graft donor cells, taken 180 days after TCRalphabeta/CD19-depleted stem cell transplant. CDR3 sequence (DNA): TGTGCCAGCAGTTTATCGGGGTTAGATGGCTACACCTTC. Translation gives CASSLSGLDGYTF.